This T cell receptor (beta chain) was profiled in a study of T-cell memory formation after mild COVID-19. Notes on the study in general: Some clones that responded were present in memory (sampled pre-infection), which suggests cross-reactive memory joined.

The CDR3 consists of 14 residues. Trimming shortened V by 0 bases and J by 1 base, and 6 bases separated the two germline ends. CDR1 is LGHDT and CDR2 is YNNKEL in the germline V gene (reference sequence). Turning to this clonotype: Its target is not known.

After 5'RACE with constant-segment primers, TCR alpha and TCR beta cDNA libraries carrying sample barcodes and UMIs were obtained. TCRdb ran MiXCR on the 5' RACE reads and lists one entry per CDR3 protein. Seen here are roughly 62,000 distinct CDR3 sequences, 9% to 9.5% observed once, and the top ten hold about 1%. Sequencing used PBMCs or a T cell subset sorted from them (not recorded which). The chain links TRBV3-1 to TRBJ1-1; no reliable D call. The clonotype comes from a man aged 18 to 30 who had mild COVID-19 (a few samples of this study predate the infection). Cell type and time point are not known. The CDR3 region is CASSQDRRNTEAFF. CDR3 in DNA: TGTGCCAGCAGCCAAGATCGGAGGAACACTGAAGCTTTCTTT.